This entry is about one TCR beta chain. Its antigen is not identified. This record comes from a study of blood T cells in healthy people across ages. In germline, CDR1 is MGHRA, CDR2 YSYEKL. Trimming removed 0 bases from V and 3 bases from J, with 7 bases in between. CDR3 length: 14 residues. Whole-study results and caveats: Whereas aged donors had fewer naive CD4+ cells, long-lived donors had more of them and higher diversity.

A J-beta primer mix and a sample-barcoded 5' primer were used in a second PCR of roughly 7 to 12 cycles. TCRdb passed the 5' RACE reads through MiXCR, listing each CDR3 protein once. The top ten hold approximately 2.9% of the sample, which has approximately 780,000 distinct CDR3 sequences, more than 25% seen once. These sequences were also reported in another study, on T cells of mothers and their children. From that paper: Three healthy Caucasian mothers and their six children were the donors. Reads recorded for TCR beta CDR3 numbered over 8.5 million per mother and approximately 3.2 million per child. Slightly higher but non-significant overlap marked related mother-child pairs versus unrelated pairs.

This receptor was obtained from a boy younger than 18 in good health. The specimen sequenced was blood. The rearrangement joins TRBV4-1 to TRBJ2-3; a possible D gene is TRBD2 (6 bases). CDR3 DNA: TGCGCCAGCAGCCAAGATGGAGGGACAGATACGCAGTATTTT. Translation gives CASSQDGGTDTQYF.